This T cell receptor beta chain was found in a study of blood T cells in healthy people across ages. The length of the CDR3 is 16 residues. CDR1 is DFQATT, CDR2 SNEGSKA, per germline (reference sequence). Trimming cost V 0 bases and J 2 bases; bases outside gene matches: 7. Study conclusions and caveats: Per million T cells, TCR beta diversity dropped roughly linearly as age increased. Considered underestimates were the diversity estimates obtained from one million T cells.

Points on this clonotype: The antigen is not known.

A J-beta primer mix and a sample-barcoded 5' primer were used in a second PCR of about 6 to 12 cycles. MiXCR was run by TCRdb on the 5' RACE reads, yielding one entry per CDR3 protein. This table holds fewer than 700,000 distinct CDR3 sequences, 40% to 50% found once. RNA extraction gave at least 5.5 micrograms of total RNA per sample. The TCR originated in a man older than 75 in good health. V gene TRBV20-1 combines with J gene TRBJ1-1; 9 positions match TRBD1. The source material was blood. CDR3 nucleotides: TGCAGTGCTAGAGATGCAGGACAGGGGAGAAACACTGAAGCTTTCTTT. Encoded protein: CSARDAGQGRNTEAFF.